This T cell receptor (beta chain) was profiled in a study of blood T cells in healthy people across ages. Findings of the study overall: Diversity estimates from one million T cells were considered underestimates. Aged donors had fewer naive CD4+ cells and lower diversity than long-lived donors. As naive T cell percentage varied, TCR beta diversity correlated strongly with it.

The study drew donors from healthy Caucasian individuals in Russia aged about 6 to 90. Remarks on this clonotype: The antigen is undetermined. One end of the junction varies from germline; a read error may be responsible.

A second 7 to 11 cycle PCR used barcoded and J-beta primers. MiXCR, run by TCRdb on the 5' RACE reads, gives a single entry per CDR3 protein. The table has about 700,000 distinct CDR3 sequences, approximately 30% seen once. The sample comprised blood. The receptor's source is a woman of 80 years or more in good health.

CDR3 coding DNA: TGTGCTAGCAGCTTAGCAGGAAGCGGGCGGCTTTATGGGACCCAGTACTTC. Translating gives CASSLAGSGRLYGTQYF. The chain employs TRBV7-7 and TRBJ2-5; D is perhaps TRBD2 (6 bases). The CDR3 is 17 residues long. From germline, CDR1 is SSHAT and CDR2 FNYEAQ (reference sequence).